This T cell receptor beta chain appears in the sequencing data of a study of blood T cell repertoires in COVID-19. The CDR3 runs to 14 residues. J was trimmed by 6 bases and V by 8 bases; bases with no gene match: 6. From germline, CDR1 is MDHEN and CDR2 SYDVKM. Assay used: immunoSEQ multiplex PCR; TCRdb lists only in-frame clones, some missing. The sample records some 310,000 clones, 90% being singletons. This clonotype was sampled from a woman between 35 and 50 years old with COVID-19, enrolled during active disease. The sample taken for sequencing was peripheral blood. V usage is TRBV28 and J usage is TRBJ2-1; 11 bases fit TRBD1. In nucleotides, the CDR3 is TGTGCCAGCCAAGGGACAGGGGGGTCCAATGAGCAGTTCTTC. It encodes CASQGTGGSNEQFF.